One and the same sample provided the 25 T cell receptor beta chains below, sequenced in a study of OX40 agonist ivuxolimab in advanced cancers. Libraries were prepared by immunoSEQ multiplex PCR; TCRdb keeps only in-frame clonotypes and omits some of them. The table lists approximately 90,000 clones, 90% to 95% of them singletons, with around 2.6% in the top ten. This material consisted of CD4+ or CD8+ T cells sorted from blood, taken in a trial of the OX40 agonist ivuxolimab. These receptors all stem from an adult with an advanced solid tumor such as melanoma, head and neck, liver or kidney cancer.

This clone was counted only a few times. This rearrangement joins TRBV9 to TRBJ1-1; no clear D gene. This CDR3 is 15 amino acids long. Germline CDR1 and CDR2: SGDLS and YYNGEE. The V end lost 0 bases, the J end lost 1 base, and 10 bases lay between the germline ends. CDR3 sequence (DNA): TGTGCCAGCAGCGTAGAGGTGGGGAGGAACACTGAAGCTTTCTTT. Amino acids: CASSVEVGRNTEAFF.

V gene TRBV7-9 combines with J gene TRBJ2-1; 12 bases match TRBD2. CDR1 and CDR2 (germline): SEHNR, FQNEAQ (reference sequence). J gave up 7 bases and V 6 bases, and 7 bases lay outside the gene matches. The CDR3 loop spans 15 amino acids. In DNA, the CDR3 is TGTGCCAGCAGGGAGACTAGCGGGAGAGTAAATGAGCAGTTCTTC. Protein product: CASRETSGRVNEQFF.

This rearrangement joins TRBV23-1 to TRBJ1-1; D remains ambiguous. TRBV23-1 is treated as an ORF (open reading frame) with a function not yet certain. The V end was cut by 4 bases, the J end by 2 bases, with 14 bases between. This CDR3 is 15 amino acids long. The CDR3 protein is CASSPQEGPNTEAFF. The CDR3, as DNA: TGCGCCAGCAGTCCACAAGAGGGTCCTAACACTGAAGCTTTCTTT.

The chain joins TRBV2 to TRBJ2-2; 10 bases agree with TRBD2. The V and J ends lost 8 bases and 6 bases, in that order; junction bases with no gene match: 9. The germline CDR1 and CDR2 sequences are SNHLY and FYNNEI. This CDR3 is 15 amino acids long. The CDR3 spells CASGELAGFAGELFF. For the CDR3, the DNA is TGTGCCAGCGGGGAACTAGCGGGATTTGCCGGGGAGCTGTTTTTT. Complete variable domain (other parts from reference TRBV2 and TRBJ2-2): EPEVTQTPSHQVTQMGQEVILRCVPISNHLYFYWYRQILGQKVEFLVSFYNNEISEKSEIFDDQFSVERPDGSNFTLKIRSTKLEDSAMYFCASGELAGFAGELFFGEGSRLTVL.

The chain joins TRBV6-6 to TRBJ2-5; possible D gene TRBD1, 6 bases. The CDR3 is 13 residues long. The ends were cut back, 6 bases at V and 7 bases at J, with 15 bases in the middle. Germline V gene sequence: CDR1 MNHNY, CDR2 SVGAGI (reference sequence). CDR3 nucleotide sequence: TGTGCCAGCAGGGCTACAGGGACCGGGACCCAGTACTTC. This gives the protein CASRATGTGTQYF.

The V and J genes are TRBV4-1 and TRBJ2-5; 7 nucleotides line up with TRBD1. The CDR3 has 13 residues. Germline loops: CDR1 MGHRA, CDR2 YSYEKL. Losses at the gene ends were 4 bases for V and 3 bases for J; bases not matched to a gene: 2. The CDR3 reads CASSPGTEETQYF. The DNA for the CDR3 is TGCGCCAGCAGCCCCGGGACAGAAGAGACCCAGTACTTC.

The rearrangement joins TRBV2 to TRBJ2-2; maybe TRBD2 (5 bases). The CDR3 consists of 16 residues. Trimming shortened V by 3 bases and J by 3 bases, and 14 bases separated the two germline ends. From germline, CDR1 is SNHLY and CDR2 FYNNEI. The CDR3 loop reads CASSDSLDSDTGELFF. CDR3 coding DNA: TGTGCCAGCAGTGATTCGTTGGACTCCGACACCGGGGAGCTGTTTTTT.

The chain couples TRBV7-8 to TRBJ1-2; D is unclear. The germline V gene has CDR1 SGHVS and CDR2 FQNEAQ. CDR3 size: 16 residues. Between the trimmed V and J ends, which lost 5 bases and 2 bases, there was a span of 18 bases. The CDR3 loop reads CASSPRTAHLNYGYTF. The CDR3 coding sequence is TGTGCCAGCAGCCCACGAACGGCACACTTAAACTATGGCTACACCTTC.

This clone was recorded only once. The rearrangement links TRBV19 to TRBJ2-7; 7 bases are a match to TRBD1. V lost 3 bases and J lost 2; bases outside the gene matches: 4. The CDR3 spans 14 residues. CDR1 and CDR2 (germline): LNHDA, SQIVND (reference sequence). CDR3 in amino acids: CASSMADRAYEQYF. The DNA of the CDR3 is TGTGCCAGTAGTATGGCTGACAGGGCCTACGAGCAGTACTTC.

The chain recombines TRBV6-6 with TRBJ1-3; D is ambiguous. This CDR3 spans 16 amino acids. CDR1 and CDR2 (germline): MNHNY, SVGAGI (reference sequence). Trimming left V 0 bases short and J 1 base short, with 10 bases between. The CDR3, as DNA: TGTGCCAGCAGTTACTCAGTGACCGGGTCTGGAAACACCATATATTTT. Translated, it gives CASSYSVTGSGNTIYF.

The V call is TRBV11-2, the J call TRBJ1-5; D is uncertain. Germline CDR1 and CDR2: SGHAT and FQNNGV. The germline V and J ends were trimmed by 5 bases and 8 bases, with 16 bases remaining between them. The CDR3 is 14 amino acids. CDR3 nucleotides: TGTGCCAGCAGCCCAGGACGCCTCCCCGAGCCCCAGCATTTT. Translated, it gives CASSPGRLPEPQHF.

The rearrangement uses TRBV25-1 and TRBJ2-7; 7 bases fit TRBD2. CDR3 length equals 13 residues. Per the germline V gene, CDR1 is MGHDK and CDR2 is SYGVNS. V lost 5 bases to trimming and J lost 3 bases; unmatched junction nucleotides: 4. CDR3 in amino acids: CASSRASGYEQYF. The CDR3 bases are TGTGCCAGCAGTAGGGCTAGCGGCTACGAGCAGTACTTC.

This clone has just one count. The chain recombines TRBV18 with TRBJ2-1, with 8 bases identical to TRBD2. The CDR3 is 17 residues long. Germline V gene sequence: CDR1 KGHSH, CDR2 LQKENI. V shed 3 bases, J shed 6 bases, and the junction held 13 bases outside the gene matches. The CDR3 loop is CASSPSGISGDPNEQFF. CDR3 bases: TGTGCCAGCTCACCCTCTGGGATTAGCGGGGACCCCAATGAGCAGTTCTTC.

This clone turned up a few times. This sequence joins TRBV19 and TRBJ1-5; D is uncertain. The V gene lost 7 bases and the J gene lost 9 bases, with 19 bases spanning the gap. This CDR3 comprises 14 residues. The germline CDR1 and CDR2 sequences are LNHDA and SQIVND (reference sequence). CDR3 sequence: CASTPLGSVGPQHF. For the CDR3, the DNA is TGTGCCAGTACCCCCCTAGGGTCTGTCGGGCCCCAGCATTTT.

The CDR3 region is CASTNRDRVANEQFF. Written as DNA, the CDR3 is TGTGCCAGCACCAACCGGGACAGGGTCGCCAATGAGCAGTTCTTC. The gene calls are TRBV27 and TRBJ2-1; 9 bases match TRBD1. CDR3 size: 15 residues. The V gene's germline CDR1 is MNHEY and CDR2 SMNVEV (reference sequence). Trimming at V came to 7 bases and at J to 6 bases, leaving 10 bases not matched to a gene.

The genes are TRBV5-1 and TRBJ2-5; TRBD1 aligns across 8 bases. CDR3 length equals 15 residues. After removal of 3 bases from V and 5 bases from J, the junction contained 9 bases not matched to a gene. Germline-derived CDR1 and CDR2 are SGHRS and YFSETQ. CDR3 sequence (DNA): TGCGCCAGCAGCTCCTATCCGGGACAGGAGGAGACCCAGTACTTC. This encodes CASSSYPGQEETQYF.

The chain is built from TRBV19 and TRBJ2-5; 7 bases line up with TRBD1. The CDR3 length is 15 residues. CDR1 and CDR2 from the germline V gene are LNHDA and SQIVND (reference sequence). The V and J ends lost 4 bases and 1 base, in that order; junction bases with no gene match: 6. The CDR3 DNA follows: TGTGCCAGTAGTACAAGGGACAGCTCCCAAGAGACCCAGTACTTC. Translated, it gives CASSTRDSSQETQYF.

The chain joins TRBV21-1 to TRBJ1-2; the table's D call of TRBD1 was not tested on the DNA. TRBV21-1 is a pseudogene. This CDR3 has 17 amino acids. CDR3 protein: CASSKAGWTGGDYGYTF. CDR3 nucleotides: TGTGCCAGCAGCAAAGCCGGGTGGACAGGGGGCGACTATGGCTACACCTTC.

The rearrangement uses TRBV18 and TRBJ1-5; D might be TRBD1 (5 bases). In germline, CDR1 is KGHSH, CDR2 LQKENI. The CDR3 sequence is 13 residues long. V was clipped by 3 bases and J by 4 bases, with 7 bases between them. CDR3 sequence (DNA): TGTGCCAGCTCACCTGGGGGGAATCAGCCCCAGCATTTT. Translating it yields CASSPGGNQPQHF.

This chain joins TRBV6-5 and TRBJ2-1; 10 bases line up with TRBD1. There are 15 residues in the CDR3. Per the germline V gene, CDR1 is MNHEY and CDR2 is SVGAGI. The J segment lost 5 bases and the V segment lost 10 bases, leaving 11 bases of the junction unmatched. The DNA of the CDR3 is TGTGCCACCCTTAAATGGGACAGGGGTAACAATGAGCAGTTCTTC. This codes for CATLKWDRGNNEQFF.

The chain combines TRBV5-1 with TRBJ2-1, with TRBD1 matching 8 bases. CDR3 size: 16 residues. V lost 4 bases, J lost 3 bases, and 9 bases stayed unmatched. Germline CDR1 reads SGHRS; CDR2 reads YFSETQ. CDR3: CASSPLGQGGYNEQFF. The CDR3, as DNA: TGCGCCAGCAGCCCTCTCGGACAGGGCGGCTACAATGAGCAGTTCTTC.

The chain is built from TRBV6-5 and TRBJ2-1; D unresolved. From germline, CDR1 is MNHEY and CDR2 SVGAGI. The length of the CDR3 is 15 residues. Deletions cut 0 bases from V and 2 bases from J, with 8 bases between. Written as DNA, the CDR3 is TGTGCCAGCAGTTACTCGGGCGGACCCTACAATGAGCAGTTCTTC. The encoded protein is CASSYSGGPYNEQFF.

A single count supports this clone. The chain uses TRBV19 and TRBJ2-7, with 11 bases lining up with TRBD2. The ends lost 3 bases at V and 2 bases at J; junction bases unmatched: 6. Germline CDR1 is LNHDA and CDR2 is SQIVND (reference sequence). The CDR3 extends over 16 amino acids. CDR3 sequence (DNA): TGTGCCAGTAGTATCGGGACTAGCGGTAGAACCTACGAGCAGTACTTC. Its translation is CASSIGTSGRTYEQYF.

In nucleotides, the CDR3 is TGCGCCAGCAGAAGGGATGTCATGGATACGCAGTATTTT. Encoded protein: CASRRDVMDTQYF. The V and J genes are TRBV5-1 and TRBJ2-3, with unresolved D. The germline V gene encodes CDR1 SGHRS and CDR2 YFSETQ. The CDR3 has 13 residues. The V end lost 5 bases, the J end lost 6 bases, and 13 bases lay between the germline ends.

This clone occurred once. The gene calls are TRBV7-9 and TRBJ1-2, with D unresolved. Trimming removed 1 base at V and 0 bases at J, with 12 bases between. The CDR3 runs to 16 residues. CDR1 is SEHNR, CDR2 FQNEAQ, per germline (reference sequence). CDR3 coding DNA: TGTGCCAGCAGCTTAGTCACGGGCGGACCTAACTATGGCTACACCTTC. Translation: CASSLVTGGPNYGYTF. The whole variable domain, remainder taken from reference TRBV7-9 and TRBJ1-2, is DTGVSQNPRHKITKRGQNVTFRCDPISEHNRLYWYRQTLGQGPEFLTYFQNEAQLEKSRLLSDRFSAERPKGSFSTLEIQRTEQGDSAMYLCASSLVTGGPNYGYTFGSGTRLTVV.